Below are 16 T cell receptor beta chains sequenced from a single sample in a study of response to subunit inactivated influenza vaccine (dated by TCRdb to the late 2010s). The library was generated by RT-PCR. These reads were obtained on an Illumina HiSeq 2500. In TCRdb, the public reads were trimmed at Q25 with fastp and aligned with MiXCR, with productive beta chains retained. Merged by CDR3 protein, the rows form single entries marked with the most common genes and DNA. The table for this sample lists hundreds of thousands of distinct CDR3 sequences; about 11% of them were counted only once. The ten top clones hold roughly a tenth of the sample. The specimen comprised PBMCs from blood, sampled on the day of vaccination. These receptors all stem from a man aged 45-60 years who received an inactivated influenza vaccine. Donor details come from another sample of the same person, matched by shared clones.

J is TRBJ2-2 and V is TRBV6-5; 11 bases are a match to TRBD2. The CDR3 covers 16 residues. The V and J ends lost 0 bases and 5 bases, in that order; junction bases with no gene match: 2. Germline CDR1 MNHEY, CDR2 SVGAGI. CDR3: CASSYSPSGGTGELFF. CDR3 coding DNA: TGTGCCAGCAGTTACTCGCCTAGCGGGGGGACCGGGGAGCTGTTTTTT.

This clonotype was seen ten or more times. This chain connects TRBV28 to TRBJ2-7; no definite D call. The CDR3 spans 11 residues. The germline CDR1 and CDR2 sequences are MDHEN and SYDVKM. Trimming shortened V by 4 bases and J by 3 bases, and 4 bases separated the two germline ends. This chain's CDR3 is CASSSLYEQYF. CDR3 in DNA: TGTGCCAGCAGTTCCCTCTACGAGCAGTACTTC.

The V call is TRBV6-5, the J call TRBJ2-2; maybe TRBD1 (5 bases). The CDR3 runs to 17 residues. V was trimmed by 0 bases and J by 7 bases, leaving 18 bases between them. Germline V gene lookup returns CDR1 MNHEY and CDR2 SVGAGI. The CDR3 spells CASSYSSGAEDHGELFF. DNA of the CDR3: TGTGCCAGCAGTTACTCGAGTGGGGCCGAGGACCACGGGGAGCTGTTTTTT.

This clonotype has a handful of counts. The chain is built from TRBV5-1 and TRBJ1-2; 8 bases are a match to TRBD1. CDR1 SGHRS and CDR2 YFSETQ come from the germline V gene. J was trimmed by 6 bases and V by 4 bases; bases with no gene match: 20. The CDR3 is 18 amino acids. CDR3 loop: CASSRGSTGAERLDGYTF. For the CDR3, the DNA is TGCGCCAGCAGCCGGGGGTCGACAGGGGCCGAGAGGTTGGATGGCTACACCTTC.

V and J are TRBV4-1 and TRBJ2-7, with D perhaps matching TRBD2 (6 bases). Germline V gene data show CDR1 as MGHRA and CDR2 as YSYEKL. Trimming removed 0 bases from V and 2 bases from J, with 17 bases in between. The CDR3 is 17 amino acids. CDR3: CASSQDGWRDSTYEQYF. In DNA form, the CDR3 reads TGCGCCAGCAGCCAAGATGGTTGGCGGGACTCCACCTACGAGCAGTACTTC.

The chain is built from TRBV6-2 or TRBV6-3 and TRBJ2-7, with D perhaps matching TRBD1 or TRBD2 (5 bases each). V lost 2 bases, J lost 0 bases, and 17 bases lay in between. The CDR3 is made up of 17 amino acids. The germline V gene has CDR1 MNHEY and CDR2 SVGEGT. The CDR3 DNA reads TGTGCCAGCAGTTACATGCCGGGACCAGATTACTCCTACGAGCAGTACTTC. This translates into CASSYMPGPDYSYEQYF.

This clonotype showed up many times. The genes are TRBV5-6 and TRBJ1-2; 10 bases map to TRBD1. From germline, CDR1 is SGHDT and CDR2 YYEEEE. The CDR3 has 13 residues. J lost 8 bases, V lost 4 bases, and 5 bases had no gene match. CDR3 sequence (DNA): TGTGCCAGCAGCAGTGACAGGGGGCTCGGCTACACCTTC. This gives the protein CASSSDRGLGYTF.

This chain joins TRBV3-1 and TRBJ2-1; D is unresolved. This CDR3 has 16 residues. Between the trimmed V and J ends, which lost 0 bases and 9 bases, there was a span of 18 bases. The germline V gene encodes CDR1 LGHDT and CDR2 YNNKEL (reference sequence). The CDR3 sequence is CASSQDWAIGGSEQFF. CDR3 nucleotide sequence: TGTGCCAGCAGCCAAGATTGGGCTATAGGTGGCTCTGAGCAGTTCTTC.

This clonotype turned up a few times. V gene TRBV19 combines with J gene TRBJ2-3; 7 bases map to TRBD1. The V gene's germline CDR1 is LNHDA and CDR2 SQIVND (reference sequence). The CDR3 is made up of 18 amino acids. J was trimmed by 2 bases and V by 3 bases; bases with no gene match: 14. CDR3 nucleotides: TGTGCCAGTAGTATCGCCGCGTCTACAGGGGCCTTCACAGATACGCAGTATTTT. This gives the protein CASSIAASTGAFTDTQYF.

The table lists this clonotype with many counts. The CDR3 nucleotides read TGTGCCAGCAAAGGCGTTGTCAACAATGAGCAGTTCTTC. Protein sequence: CASKGVVNNEQFF. The genes are TRBV12-3 or TRBV12-4 and TRBJ2-1; D gene ambiguous. Trimming left V 7 bases short and J 5 bases short, with 12 bases between. The CDR3 extends over 13 amino acids.

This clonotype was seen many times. CDR3 coding DNA: TGTGCCAGCAGTCGGACAGGGTCGAGCTCCTACGAGCAGTACTTC. Translation gives CASSRTGSSSYEQYF. The chain joins TRBV6-1 to TRBJ2-7; 8 bases map to TRBD1. Germline V lookup: CDR1 MNHNS, CDR2 SASEGT. The junction had 6 bases not matched to a gene; V was cut back by 5 bases and J by 0 bases. The CDR3 loop spans 15 amino acids.

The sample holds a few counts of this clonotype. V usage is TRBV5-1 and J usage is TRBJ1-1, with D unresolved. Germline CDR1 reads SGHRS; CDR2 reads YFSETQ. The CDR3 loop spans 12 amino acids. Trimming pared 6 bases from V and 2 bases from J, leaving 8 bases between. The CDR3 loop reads CASTGSNTEAFF. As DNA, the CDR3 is TGCGCCAGCACGGGATCCAACACTGAAGCTTTCTTT.

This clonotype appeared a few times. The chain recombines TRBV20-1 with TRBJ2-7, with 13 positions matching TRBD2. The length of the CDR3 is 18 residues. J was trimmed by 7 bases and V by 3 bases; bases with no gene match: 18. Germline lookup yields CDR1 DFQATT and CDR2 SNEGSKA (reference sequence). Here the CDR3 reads CSASAPGTSGTAGMEQYF. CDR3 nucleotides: TGCAGTGCTAGCGCACCCGGGACTAGCGGGACCGCCGGGATGGAGCAGTACTTC.

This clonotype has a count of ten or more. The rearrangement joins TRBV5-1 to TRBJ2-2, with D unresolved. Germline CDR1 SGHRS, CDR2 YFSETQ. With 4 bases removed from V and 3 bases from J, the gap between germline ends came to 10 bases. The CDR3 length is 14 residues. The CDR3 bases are TGCGCCAGCAGCCCGGGCCAGGACACCGGGGAGCTGTTTTTT. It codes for CASSPGQDTGELFF.

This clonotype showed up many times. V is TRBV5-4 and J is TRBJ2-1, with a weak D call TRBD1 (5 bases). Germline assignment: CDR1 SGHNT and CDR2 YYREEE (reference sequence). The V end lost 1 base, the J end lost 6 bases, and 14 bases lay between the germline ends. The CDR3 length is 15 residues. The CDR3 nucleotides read TGTGCCAGCAGCTTGAGGCGGCGTGGGGCCAATGAGCAGTTCTTC. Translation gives CASSLRRRGANEQFF.

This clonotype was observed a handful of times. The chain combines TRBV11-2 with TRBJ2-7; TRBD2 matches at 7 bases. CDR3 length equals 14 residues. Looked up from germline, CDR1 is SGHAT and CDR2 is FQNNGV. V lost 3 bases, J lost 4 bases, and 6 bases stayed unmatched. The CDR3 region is CASSLTGTIYEQYF. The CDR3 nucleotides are TGTGCCAGCAGCTTGACCGGGACTATATACGAGCAGTACTTC.